This TCR beta chain was documented in a study of cytomegalovirus exposure and HLA in healthy donors. Primers for the PCR totalled 60 Vbeta and 13 Jbeta. Data came from immunoSEQ multiplex PCR; TCRdb stores just in-frame clones and leaves some out. Of under 200,000 clones listed, roughly four fifths were seen once; the top ten hold less than 2%. General study results and limits: The study reported that TCR beta sequences accurately predicted HLA-A and HLA-B alleles in most subjects.

Of note for this clone: Its antigen is not identified.

CDR1 and CDR2 (germline): MNHEY, SVGAGI. V trimming: 5 bases; J trimming: 4 bases; junction bases outside the gene matches: 5. CDR3 size: 15 residues. This sequence originates from a woman aged 18-30 years in good health and CMV-seronegative. Sequenced: PBMCs. This sequence joins TRBV6-5 and TRBJ2-1, with TRBD2 matching over 10 bases. CDR3 coding DNA: TGTGCCAGCAGTACTAAGCGGGAGGGTTACAATGAGCAGTTCTTC. Protein sequence: CASSTKREGYNEQFF.